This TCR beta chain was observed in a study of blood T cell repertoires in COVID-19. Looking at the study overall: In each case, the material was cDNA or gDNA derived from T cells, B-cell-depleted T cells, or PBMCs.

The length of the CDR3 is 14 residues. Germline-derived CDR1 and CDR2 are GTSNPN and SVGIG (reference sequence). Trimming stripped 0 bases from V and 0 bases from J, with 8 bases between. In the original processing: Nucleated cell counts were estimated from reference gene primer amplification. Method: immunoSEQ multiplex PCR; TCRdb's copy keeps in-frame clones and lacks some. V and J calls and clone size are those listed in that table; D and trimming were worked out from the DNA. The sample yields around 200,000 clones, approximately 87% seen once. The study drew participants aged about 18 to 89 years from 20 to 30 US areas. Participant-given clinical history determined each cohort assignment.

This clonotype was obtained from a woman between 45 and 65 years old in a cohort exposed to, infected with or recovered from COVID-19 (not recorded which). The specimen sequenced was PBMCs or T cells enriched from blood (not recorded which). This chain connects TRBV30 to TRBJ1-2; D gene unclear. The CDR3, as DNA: TGTGCCTGGAGTGTAGGCGCGGCTAACTATGGCTACACCTTC. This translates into CAWSVGAANYGYTF.